This passage covers 9 T cell receptor beta chains from one sample sequenced in a study of T cells in localized non-small cell lung cancer (dated by TCRdb to between 2020 and 2021). Libraries were prepared through the immunoSEQ multiplex PCR assay. TCRdb's version of the immuneACCESS table is confined to in-frame rearrangements and falls short of the full clone set. An unresolved V gene accounts for under half of the shortfall where checked; the remainder is of unknown origin. Here the sample has under 20,000 clones; around 87% occur a single time. The ten largest make up about 30% of the sample. The input for sequencing was peripheral blood mononuclear cells, taken before any cancer treatment. The receptor source for this set is a male donor older than 55 with stage II lung adenocarcinoma.

The chain recombines TRBV6-1 with TRBJ2-3, with D unclear. V was trimmed by 2 bases and J by 7 bases, leaving 4 bases between them. CDR3 length: 11 amino acids. The germline V gene encodes CDR1 MNHNS and CDR2 SASEGT. The chain's CDR3 is CASSELYTQYF. Here the CDR3 DNA reads TGTGCCAGCAGTGAACTATATACGCAGTATTTT.

This rearrangement joins TRBV5-6 to TRBJ2-7, with TRBD2 matching 9 bases. From germline, CDR1 is SGHDT and CDR2 YYEEEE. V dropped 6 bases and J dropped 1; count of bases not matched to a gene: 11. The CDR3 totals 16 residues. In DNA form, the CDR3 reads TGTGCCAGCAACCCCCTGGCGGGAGGGGATTCCTACGAGCAGTACTTC. This translates into CASNPLAGGDSYEQYF.

The chain employs TRBV5-1 and TRBJ2-1; TRBD1 or TRBD2 may be the D gene (5 bases each). The CDR3 has 15 residues. The germline V gene encodes CDR1 SGHRS and CDR2 YFSETQ. Trimming shortened V by 5 bases and J by 1 base, and 13 bases separated the two germline ends. The chain's CDR3 is CASRVGTASYNEQFF. CDR3 DNA sequence: TGCGCCAGCAGGGTAGGGACGGCATCCTACAATGAGCAGTTCTTC.

This chain links TRBV5-5 with TRBJ1-1; D uncertain. In germline, CDR1 is SGHKS, CDR2 YYEKEE (reference sequence). Trimming cost V 4 bases and J 4 bases, with 17 bases left between them. The CDR3 contains 15 residues. The CDR3 here is CASSPTVWAVTEAFF. In nucleotides, the CDR3 is TGTGCCAGCAGCCCAACCGTTTGGGCAGTCACTGAAGCTTTCTTT.

The J gene is TRBJ1-5, the V gene TRBV2; D is uncertain. The germline gives CDR1 SNHLY, CDR2 FYNNEI. CDR3 length equals 15 residues. V was pared by 2 bases and J by 2 bases, with 10 bases between. The CDR3 sequence: CASSERNWGNQPQHF. The CDR3 coding sequence is TGTGCCAGCAGTGAACGGAACTGGGGCAATCAGCCCCAGCATTTT.

The rearrangement joins TRBV7-3 to TRBJ2-1, with D maybe TRBD2 (6 bases). The CDR3 runs 15 residues. In germline, CDR1 is SGHTA, CDR2 FQGTGA. Trimming removed 3 bases at V and 2 bases at J, with 11 bases between. CDR3 sequence (DNA): TGTGCCAGCAGCTTTGGTCTAGCGACCTACAATGAGCAGTTCTTC. Its translation: CASSFGLATYNEQFF.

The genes are TRBV6-1 and TRBJ1-5, with 7 bases matching TRBD1. The CDR3 consists of 15 residues. V was pared by 4 bases and J by 2 bases, with 5 bases of the junction left unmatched. Germline CDR1 is MNHNS and CDR2 is SASEGT. CDR3 sequence: CASSVQGFGNQPQHF. Here the CDR3 DNA reads TGTGCCAGCAGTGTACAGGGGTTTGGCAATCAGCCCCAGCATTTT.

The chain employs TRBV28 and TRBJ2-3; 7 nucleotides match TRBD1. Per germline, CDR1 MDHEN and CDR2 SYDVKM. V lost 3 bases, J lost 1 base, and 4 bases stayed unmatched. This CDR3 spans 15 amino acids. The CDR3 protein is CASSLFQGGTDTQYF. CDR3 nucleotide sequence: TGTGCCAGCAGTTTGTTCCAGGGGGGCACAGATACGCAGTATTTT. The variable domain in full, with the rest retrieved from reference TRBV28 and TRBJ2-3, is DVKVTQSSRYLVKRTGEKVFLECVQDMDHENMFWYRQDPGLGLRLIYFSYDVKMKEKGDIPEGYSVSREKKERFSLILESASTNQTSMYLCASSLFQGGTDTQYFGPGTRLTVL.

The chain is built from TRBV7-9 and TRBJ1-5; D is unclear. V shed 5 bases and J shed 0 bases, with 2 bases lying between them. Germline-derived CDR1 and CDR2 are SEHNR and FQNEAQ (reference sequence). The CDR3 spans 12 residues. This CDR3 is CASSPSNQPQHF. CDR3 sequence (DNA): TGTGCCAGCAGCCCTAGCAATCAGCCCCAGCATTTT.